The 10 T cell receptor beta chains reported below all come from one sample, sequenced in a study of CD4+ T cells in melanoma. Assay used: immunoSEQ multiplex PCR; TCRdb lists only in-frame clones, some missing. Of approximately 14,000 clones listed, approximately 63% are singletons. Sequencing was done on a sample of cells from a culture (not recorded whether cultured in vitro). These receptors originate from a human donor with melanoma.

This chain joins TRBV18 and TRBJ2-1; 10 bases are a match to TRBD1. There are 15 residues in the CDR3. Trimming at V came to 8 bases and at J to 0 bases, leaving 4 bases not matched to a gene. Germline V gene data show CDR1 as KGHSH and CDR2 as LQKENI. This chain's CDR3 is CASRGQGSSYNEQFF. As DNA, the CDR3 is TGTGCCAGCCGGGGACAGGGGAGCTCCTACAATGAGCAGTTCTTC.

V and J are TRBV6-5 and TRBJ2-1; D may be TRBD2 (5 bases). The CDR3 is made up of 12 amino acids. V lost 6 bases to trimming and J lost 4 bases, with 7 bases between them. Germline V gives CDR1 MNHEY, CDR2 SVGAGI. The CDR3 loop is CASRRTYNEQFF. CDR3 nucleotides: TGTGCCAGCAGGCGGACTTACAATGAGCAGTTCTTC.

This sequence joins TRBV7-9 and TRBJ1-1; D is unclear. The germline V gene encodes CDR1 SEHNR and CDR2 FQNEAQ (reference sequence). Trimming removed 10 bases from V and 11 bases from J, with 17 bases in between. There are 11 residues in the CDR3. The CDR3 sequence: CATSRGFDAFF. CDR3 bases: TGTGCCACTTCGCGCGGGTTCGACGCTTTCTTT.

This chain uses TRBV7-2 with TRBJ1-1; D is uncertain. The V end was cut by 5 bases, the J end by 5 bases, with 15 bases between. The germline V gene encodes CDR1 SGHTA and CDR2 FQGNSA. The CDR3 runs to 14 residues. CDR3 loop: CASSPSVGVTEAFF. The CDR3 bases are TGTGCCAGCAGCCCCTCAGTTGGGGTTACTGAAGCTTTCTTT.

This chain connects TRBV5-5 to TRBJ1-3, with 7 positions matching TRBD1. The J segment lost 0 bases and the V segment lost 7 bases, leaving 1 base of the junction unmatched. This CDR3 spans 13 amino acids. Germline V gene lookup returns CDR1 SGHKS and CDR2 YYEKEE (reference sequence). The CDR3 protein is CASGTVSGNTIYF. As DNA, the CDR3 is TGTGCCAGCGGGACAGTCTCTGGAAACACCATATATTTT.

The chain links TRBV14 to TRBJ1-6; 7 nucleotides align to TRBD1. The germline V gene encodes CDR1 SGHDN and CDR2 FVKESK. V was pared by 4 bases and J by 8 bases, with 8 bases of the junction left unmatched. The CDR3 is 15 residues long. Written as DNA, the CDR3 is TGTGCCAGCAGCCTGAACAGGGGCCTGTATTCACCCCTCCACTTT. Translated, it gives CASSLNRGLYSPLHF. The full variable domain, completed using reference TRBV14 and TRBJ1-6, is EAGVTQFPSHSVIEKGQTVTLRCDPISGHDNLYWYRRVMGKEIKFLLHFVKESKQDESGMPNNRFLAERTGGTYSTLKVQPAELEDSGVYFCASSLNRGLYSPLHFGNGTRLTVT.

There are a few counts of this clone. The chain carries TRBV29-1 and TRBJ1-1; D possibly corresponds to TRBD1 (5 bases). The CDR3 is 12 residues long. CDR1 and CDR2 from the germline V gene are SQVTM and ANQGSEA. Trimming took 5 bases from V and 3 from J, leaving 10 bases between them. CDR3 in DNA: TGCAGCGTTTGGCAACAGGACACTGAAGCTTTCTTT. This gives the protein CSVWQQDTEAFF.

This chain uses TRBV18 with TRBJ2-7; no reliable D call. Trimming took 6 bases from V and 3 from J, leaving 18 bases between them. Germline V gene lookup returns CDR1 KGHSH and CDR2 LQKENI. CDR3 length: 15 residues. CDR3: CASSLSFAQNYEQYF. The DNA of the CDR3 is TGTGCCAGCTCCTTGTCCTTCGCACAGAACTACGAGCAGTACTTC. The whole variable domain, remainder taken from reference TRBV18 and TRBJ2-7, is NAGVMQNPRHLVRRRGQEARLRCSPMKGHSHVYWYRQLPEEGLKFMVYLQKENIIDESGMPKERFSAEFPKEGPSILRIQQVVRGDSAAYFCASSLSFAQNYEQYFGPGTRLTVT.

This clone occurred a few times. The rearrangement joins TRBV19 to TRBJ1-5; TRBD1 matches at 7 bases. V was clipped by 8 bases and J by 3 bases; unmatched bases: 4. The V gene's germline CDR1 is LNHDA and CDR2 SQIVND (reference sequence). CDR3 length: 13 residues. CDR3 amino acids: CASGGQYNQPQHF. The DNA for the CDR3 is TGTGCCAGTGGGGGACAGTACAATCAGCCCCAGCATTTT. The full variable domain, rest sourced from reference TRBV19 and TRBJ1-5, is DGGITQSPKYLFRKEGQNVTLSCEQNLNHDAMYWYRQDPGQGLRLIYYSQIVNDFQKGDIAEGYSVSREKKESFPLTVTSAQKNPTAFYLCASGGQYNQPQHFGDGTRLSIL.

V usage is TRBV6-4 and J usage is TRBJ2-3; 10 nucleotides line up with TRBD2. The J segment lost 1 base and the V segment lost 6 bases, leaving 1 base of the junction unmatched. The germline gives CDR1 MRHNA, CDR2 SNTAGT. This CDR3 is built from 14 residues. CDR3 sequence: CASRSGGGTDTQYF. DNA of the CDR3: TGTGCCAGCAGAAGCGGGGGGGGCACAGATACGCAGTATTTT.